This entry lists 21 T cell receptor beta chains sequenced from one sample in a study of post-analysis software for immune sequencing data. General study results and limits: TRBV segments more frequent in patients than in controls numbered roughly five and included TRBV5-6, TRBV5-1 and TRBV20-1.

The antigens for these receptors are not known. Unique molecular identifiers were present in the TCR beta cDNA libraries. TCRdb fed the PCR reads into MiXCR, producing one record per CDR3 protein. The sample yields roughly 870,000 distinct CDR3 sequences, approximately 50% seen once. Sequencing used blood. Receptor source: a girl aged 10 to 17 with multiple sclerosis.

This clonotype has a handful of counts. J is TRBJ1-2 and V is TRBV29-1; D uncertain. The germline gives CDR1 SQVTM, CDR2 ANQGSEA. V was shortened by 7 bases and J by 4 bases, with 13 bases between the two germline ends. The length of the CDR3 is 12 residues. The CDR3 DNA reads as TGCAGCGCCCGATTTCCCGGCTATGGCTACACCTTC. Translated: CSARFPGYGYTF.

The chain links TRBV10-3 to TRBJ2-7; TRBD2 is a possible D gene (6 bases). Trimming shortened V by 10 bases and J by 6 bases, and 16 bases separated the two germline ends. The germline V gene has CDR1 ENHRY and CDR2 SYGVKD. The CDR3 has 12 amino acids. The CDR3 region has the DNA TGTGCCACCGGGGGACTCTCCCTCGAGCAGTACTTC. It specifies CATGGLSLEQYF.

This clonotype was counted only a few times. J is TRBJ2-3 and V is TRBV5-1; 8 positions match TRBD2. The ends lost 1 base at V and 2 bases at J; junction bases unmatched: 3. This CDR3 has 15 residues. Germline values: CDR1 SGHRS, CDR2 YFSETQ. The CDR3, as DNA: TGCGCCAGCAGCTTGTCACTAGCGGCCACAGATACGCAGTATTTT. Its protein product is CASSLSLAATDTQYF. Looking up the rest from reference TRBV5-1 and TRBJ2-3 gives the full variable domain: KAGVTQTPRYLIKTRGQQVTLSCSPISGHRSVSWYQQTPGQGLQFLFEYFSETQRNKGNFPGRFSGRQFSNSRSEMNVSTLELGDSALYLCASSLSLAATDTQYFGPGTRLTVL.

This clonotype was counted only a few times. The genes are TRBV7-8 and TRBJ1-5; D is possibly TRBD1 (6 bases). V was pared by 3 bases and J by 6 bases, with 15 bases between. This CDR3 comprises 15 residues. CDR1 is SGHVS, CDR2 FQNEAQ, per germline. The CDR3 nucleotides are TGTGCCAGCAGCTTGACAGGAGGAACCGCTCAGCCCCAGCATTTT. Its translation is CASSLTGGTAQPQHF.

V and J are TRBV3-1 and TRBJ2-5; 7 bases are shared with TRBD2. CDR1 LGHDT and CDR2 YNNKEL come from the germline V gene (reference sequence). The CDR3 runs 13 residues. V lost 4 bases, J lost 9 bases, and 8 bases stayed unmatched. The CDR3 coding sequence is TGTGCCAGCAGCCGATCCGGACTAGGATCCCAGTACTTC. Translating it yields CASSRSGLGSQYF.

Regarding this clonotype: The limits of the CDR3 on the DNA are not certain, so only TCRdb's listed CDR3 is given. The chain links TRBV29-1 to TRBJ2-7; TRBD2, the D gene given by the table, was not confirmed from the DNA. Per germline, CDR1 SQVTM and CDR2 ANQGSEA. Ends included, the CDR3 has 11 residues. CDR3 region: CSVAPGTEEYF.

The genes are TRBV20-1 and TRBJ2-7; 10 nucleotides align to TRBD1. CDR1 DFQATT and CDR2 SNEGSKA come from the germline V gene (reference sequence). The CDR3 has 16 residues. The V gene end was trimmed by 3 bases and the J gene end by 1 base; junction bases not matched to a gene: 9. The DNA for the CDR3 is TGCAGTGCTAGCCCGCCGGGACAGGGGTCTTCCTACGAGCAGTACTTC. This gives the protein CSASPPGQGSSYEQYF.

This clonotype was observed once. The chain links TRBV29-1 to TRBJ2-5; TRBD1 matches 9 bases. The last part of the DNA fits TRBJ2-7 better; the J call may be wrong. Looked up from germline, CDR1 is SQVTM and CDR2 is ANQGSEA. This CDR3 contains 16 residues. This CDR3 is CSVESPPGTGPYEQYF. In nucleotides, the CDR3 is TGCAGCGTTGAATCCCCCCCCGGGACAGGGCCCTACGAGCAGTACTTC.

The chain recombines TRBV12-3 or TRBV12-4 with TRBJ1-5; TRBD1 agrees at 10 bases. Trimming cost V 4 bases and J 5 bases; bases outside gene matches: 2. This CDR3 spans 14 amino acids. The CDR3 region has the DNA TGTGCCAGCAGTTGTGGGACAGGGGATCAGCCCCAGCATTTT. Amino acid sequence: CASSCGTGDQPQHF.

The chain employs TRBV12-3 or TRBV12-4 and TRBJ1-1; D is possibly TRBD1 (6 bases). The CDR3 length is 14 residues. The V and J ends lost 6 bases and 3 bases respectively, with 14 bases between them. The CDR3 DNA reads as TGTGCCAGCAGCCCGGGGGCGCCGGACACTGAAGCTTTCTTT. Translated: CASSPGAPDTEAFF.

Comment on this clonotype: A junction end diverges from the germline sequence, so it may reflect a read error. V is TRBV6-6 and J is TRBJ1-2, with D uncertain. CDR1 and CDR2 from the germline V gene are MNHNY and SVGAGI (reference sequence). CDR3 length: 11 amino acids. CDR3 protein: CASSHGSGCTF. The CDR3 bases are TGTGCCAGCAGTCACGGCTCCGGCTGCACCTTC.

This clonotype was detected a few times. The CDR3 nucleotides are TGTGCCAGCAGCTTAGCCGGGACAGGGAAGAACTATGGCTACACCTTC. It translates to CASSLAGTGKNYGYTF. This chain connects TRBV7-8 to TRBJ1-2; 9 bases agree with TRBD1. This CDR3 spans 16 amino acids. V trimming: 0 bases; J trimming: 2 bases; junction bases outside the gene matches: 4. CDR1 and CDR2 (germline): SGHVS, FQNEAQ. Full variable domain (outside the CDR3, taken from reference TRBV7-8 and TRBJ1-2): GAGVSQSPRYKVAKRGQDVALRCDPISGHVSLFWYQQALGQGPEFLTYFQNEAQLDKSGLPSDRFFAERPEGSVSTLKIQRTQQEDSAVYLCASSLAGTGKNYGYTFGSGTRLTVV.

The V and J genes are TRBV3-1 and TRBJ2-1; TRBD1 might be the D (6 bases). This CDR3 has 17 residues. Trimming shortened V by 1 base and J by 6 bases, and 19 bases separated the two germline ends. CDR1 and CDR2 (germline): LGHDT, YNNKEL (reference sequence). For the CDR3, the DNA is TGTGCCAGCAGCCAAGTATTTAATTTCGGACAGTTCAATGAGCAGTTCTTC. Translated, it gives CASSQVFNFGQFNEQFF.

The rearrangement uses TRBV7-8 and TRBJ1-2; D is undetermined. Trimming took 5 bases from V and 6 from J, leaving 13 bases between them. This CDR3 is 13 amino acids long. The germline gives CDR1 SGHVS, CDR2 FQNEAQ. The CDR3 loop is CASSAVTQNGYTF. Here the CDR3 DNA reads TGTGCCAGCAGCGCCGTAACCCAGAATGGCTACACCTTC. Complete variable domain (other parts from reference TRBV7-8 and TRBJ1-2): GAGVSQSPRYKVAKRGQDVALRCDPISGHVSLFWYQQALGQGPEFLTYFQNEAQLDKSGLPSDRFFAERPEGSVSTLKIQRTQQEDSAVYLCASSAVTQNGYTFGSGTRLTVV.

This chain uses TRBV20-1 with TRBJ2-1; TRBD2 agrees at 12 bases. The CDR3 has 15 residues. Germline CDR1 and CDR2: DFQATT and SNEGSKA (reference sequence). The trim removed 0 bases at V and 10 bases at J, leaving 7 bases unmatched. For the CDR3, the DNA is TGCAGTGCTAGAGATTTTCTAGCGGGGGGGCAGGAGCAGTTCTTC. It specifies CSARDFLAGGQEQFF.

This clonotype showed up many times. This chain connects TRBV29-1 to TRBJ2-7; D perhaps matches TRBD1 (5 bases). This CDR3 has 12 amino acids. Germline loops: CDR1 SQVTM, CDR2 ANQGSEA. Trimming took off 5 bases at V and 1 base at J, with 9 bases between the two ends. The CDR3 loop reads CSVTGSSYEQYF. As DNA, the CDR3 is TGCAGCGTTACAGGCTCTTCCTACGAGCAGTACTTC.

V usage is TRBV12-3 or TRBV12-4 and J usage is TRBJ2-3; no firm D call. CDR3 size: 12 residues. Between the trimmed V and J ends, which lost 6 bases and 6 bases, there was a span of 10 bases. CDR3 protein: CASRPTTDTQYF. Here the CDR3 DNA reads TGTGCCAGCAGGCCTACAACCGATACGCAGTATTTT.

The V call is TRBV12-3 or TRBV12-4, the J call TRBJ2-1; 10 nucleotides align to TRBD2. The CDR3 spans 15 residues. The ends lost 6 bases at V and 6 bases at J; junction bases unmatched: 8. The CDR3 reads CASSLAGARGNEQFF. The CDR3 nucleotides are TGTGCCAGCAGCCTAGCGGGAGCCAGAGGCAATGAGCAGTTCTTC.

The CDR3 bases are TGTGCCAGCAGTTTAGCGGGGAGCTGGGAGACCCAGTACTTC. Translating gives CASSLAGSWETQYF. The J gene is TRBJ2-5, the V gene TRBV6-5; TRBD2 matches 8 bases. Germline-derived CDR1 and CDR2 are MNHEY and SVGAGI. Trimming took 4 bases from V and 5 from J; bases not matched to a gene: 6. The length of the CDR3 is 14 residues.

This chain uses TRBV29-1 with TRBJ2-4; 9 bases line up with TRBD1. The J call may be wrong; the DNA end is better matched by TRBJ2-7. From germline, CDR1 is SQVTM and CDR2 ANQGSEA. CDR3 length equals 13 residues. The CDR3, as DNA: TGCAGCGTTGCGGGACAGGGTGATTACGAGCAGTACTTC. Translation gives CSVAGQGDYEQYF.

This clonotype turned up a few times. The J gene is TRBJ1-6, the V gene TRBV20-1, with no clear D. V gave up 3 bases and J gave up 10 bases, with 10 bases separating them. Germline lookup yields CDR1 DFQATT and CDR2 SNEGSKA (reference sequence). CDR3 length: 12 amino acids. The CDR3, as DNA: TGCAGTGCTAGCCGGATTAGCTCACCCCTCCACTTT. Its protein is CSASRISSPLHF.